The sequence of this T cell receptor beta chain was determined in a study of blood T cell dynamics during melanoma immunotherapy (dated by TCRdb to about 2020). Study-wide context: All patients had metastatic melanoma and were given first-line pembrolizumab or nivolumab plus ipilimumab as standard of care in the United Kingdom. Peripheral T cell receptor repertoires of metastatic melanoma patients were profiled before and after one cycle of checkpoint inhibitor therapy to find early correlates of response. The training cohort consisted of consecutive patients, while an additional independent group of patients from the same centre was pooled to form an external validation set. Overall results and qualifications from the work: The relatively small sample size was recognized as a factor that could limit how well the results generalize. Patients who later achieved disease control showed a bifurcated PBMC repertoire reorganization at W3, with increased clonality or increased diversity, unlike progressors. Whether the T cell clones behind the repertoire changes were melanoma-specific or instead reflected general immune activation was something the study could not determine.

Every bulk PBMC sample had a fixed 350 ng of DNA loaded. Following the manufacturer instructions, the immunoSEQ TCRb Assay kit was used to amplify TCR beta CDR3 sequences from genomic DNA. The KAPA Library Quantification Kit for Illumina platforms was used to quantify the pooled libraries by qPCR. Pooled libraries were sequenced on an Illumina NextSeq 500, clustered at roughly 0.6-1.2 pM. Concerning the study's data processing: TCR data were analyzed with immunoSEQ ANALYZER and the R LymphoSeq package. A rearrangement efficiency score was calculated as productive divided by the sum of productive and non-productive CDR3 sequences. Within each patient, timepoints were compared pairwise for clonality, measured with the Gini coefficient, and for diversity, measured with the Renyi index at alpha=1. In LymphoSeq, clonal relatedness was computed with an edit distance of 3 and repertoire similarity was computed with the Bhattacharyya coefficient. Linear discriminant analysis on week-3 changes in clonality and diversity was built with the R MASS and caret packages to classify response. Not all clones reach the TCRdb copy of this immuneACCESS table, which keeps in-frame sequences only. Checked studies attribute under half of the gap to unresolved V genes and leave the rest unexplained. For V, J and clone size, that table is used; D and trimming come from the DNA. This sample lists about 15,000 clones; about 94% were detected once. The ten largest clones add up to roughly 0.92% of the sample.

CDR1 and CDR2 were assigned from the germline V gene (reference sequence) as MNHNY and SVGAGI. The CDR3, from cysteine to phenylalanine, totals 13 residues. Just CDR3 DNA is preserved here, 39 bases in frame from base 1. Deletion took 6 bases off V and 4 bases off J, with a span of 11 bases between the germline ends. With regard to this clone: This clone's antigen is unknown. The record has no base qualities; no much larger clone is one base away.

The time point label, as the study defines it: week 3, after first cycle of checkpoint inhibitor. Blood was sampled before treatment (T0) and at week 3 (W3), after the first cycle of checkpoint blockade. Except for a couple of patients with rapid clinical progression, response was assessed 12 weeks after the first infusion by RECIST 1.1; disease control meant complete response, partial response or stable disease. Patients with prior systemic cancer treatment, concomitant immunosuppressant therapy or synchronous other active malignancies were excluded. Bulk PBMC and plasma cell-free DNA were both sequenced for TCR beta so that circulating cells and T cell turnover could be tracked. PBMC were isolated from blood with Lymphoprep and SepMate tubes, followed by red cell lysis. QIAamp DNA Blood Mini kits were used to extract DNA from PBMC and sorted T cell subsets.

The TCR originated in a human donor with melanoma. Source: blood, taken from a patient treated with checkpoint blockade. The sequence joins TRBV6-6 to TRBJ2-3; a confident D gene designation cannot be given. The sequenced DNA is TGTGCCAGCAGATCCCTAGTCCCAGATACGCAGTATTTT. It specifies CASRSLVPDTQYF.